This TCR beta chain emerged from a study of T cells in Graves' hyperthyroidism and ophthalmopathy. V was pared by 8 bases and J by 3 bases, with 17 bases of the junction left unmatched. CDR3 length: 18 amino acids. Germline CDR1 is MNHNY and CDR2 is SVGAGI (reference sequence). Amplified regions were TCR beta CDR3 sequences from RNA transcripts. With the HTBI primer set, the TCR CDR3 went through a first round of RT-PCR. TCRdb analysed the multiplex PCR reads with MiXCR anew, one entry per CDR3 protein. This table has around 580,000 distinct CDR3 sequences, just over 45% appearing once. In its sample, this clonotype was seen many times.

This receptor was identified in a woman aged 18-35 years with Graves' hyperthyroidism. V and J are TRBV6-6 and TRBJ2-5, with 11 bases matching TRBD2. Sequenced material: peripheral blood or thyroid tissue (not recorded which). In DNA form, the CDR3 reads TGTGCCAGCCGGGGGACTAGCGGCTATAAAGGGTCTAAAGAGACCCAGTACTTC. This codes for CASRGTSGYKGSKETQYF.